The 28 T cell receptor beta chains below were found in one sample sequenced in a study of metastatic and nonmetastatic thyroid tumors. The entire patient cohort was treatment-naive prior to thyroid surgery. TCRdb re-called the PCR reads via MiXCR. The table shows some 2,000 clones, with around a quarter occurring only once. What was sequenced was adjacent normal tissue. These receptors all come from a male donor with papillary thyroid cancer or a benign thyroid nodule (not recorded which). Some clones in this sample may be carry-over from other donors' samples.

This clone is medium-sized. The gene calls are TRBV5-1 and TRBJ2-5, with D perhaps matching TRBD1 (5 bases). Germline V gene sequence: CDR1 SGHRS, CDR2 YFSETQ. With 4 bases removed from V and 4 bases from J, the gap between germline ends came to 11 bases. This CDR3 is built from 13 residues. Here the CDR3 DNA reads TGCGCCAGCAGCCCTGGACAAGGAGAGACCCAGTACTTC. It encodes CASSPGQGETQYF.

In its sample, this clone ranks as medium-sized. The V gene is TRBV5-1, the J gene TRBJ2-3; D possibly corresponds to TRBD2 (5 bases). The V gene's germline CDR1 is SGHRS and CDR2 YFSETQ. CDR3 length equals 13 residues. V lost 2 bases and J lost 2, with 6 bases in between. CDR3 sequence: CASSFRDTDTQYF. The CDR3 DNA is TGCGCCAGCAGCTTCCGGGACACAGATACGCAGTATTTT.

This clone was seen only a few times. J is TRBJ2-3 and V is TRBV6-1, with 10 nucleotides matching TRBD2. In germline, CDR1 is MNHNS, CDR2 SASEGT. Trimming cost V 7 bases and J 1 base; bases outside gene matches: 11. This CDR3 comprises 17 residues. CDR3: CASKPRLAGVGTDTQYF. The CDR3 nucleotides are TGTGCCAGCAAACCCCGGCTAGCGGGAGTTGGCACAGATACGCAGTATTTT.

The chain uses TRBV28 and TRBJ2-7; a possible D gene is TRBD2 (6 bases). The CDR3 covers 14 residues. Between the trimmed V and J ends, which lost 3 bases and 6 bases, there was a span of 15 bases. Germline CDR1 MDHEN, CDR2 SYDVKM. The CDR3 nucleotides read TGTGCCAGCAGTTTTGCGTTGGGACTTCGCGAGCAGTACTTC. Translating gives CASSFALGLREQYF.

Sample share makes this clone medium-sized. J is TRBJ2-3 and V is TRBV5-1; 9 positions agree with TRBD1. Trimming cost V 4 bases and J 6 bases; bases outside gene matches: 6. The CDR3 runs 14 residues. Germline loops: CDR1 SGHRS, CDR2 YFSETQ. The chain's CDR3 is CASSHGTGLDTQYF. The CDR3 nucleotides read TGCGCCAGCAGCCACGGGACAGGGTTGGATACGCAGTATTTT.

The rearrangement uses TRBV9 and TRBJ1-1; the D is unclear. Germline V gene sequence: CDR1 SGDLS, CDR2 YYNGEE. The CDR3 has 13 amino acids. Trimming cost V 0 bases and J 3 bases, with 6 bases left between them. The CDR3 region is CASSVDGDTEAFF. Written as DNA, the CDR3 is TGTGCCAGCAGCGTAGATGGGGACACTGAAGCTTTCTTT.

This clone was picked up a small number of times. V and J are TRBV6-1 and TRBJ2-1; the match to TRBD2 covers 8 bases. In germline, CDR1 is MNHNS, CDR2 SASEGT. The CDR3 length is 16 residues. With V trimmed by 6 bases and J by 6 bases, 13 bases remained unmatched. The CDR3 sequence is CASRAQLAAIANEQFF. The CDR3 nucleotides read TGTGCCAGCAGGGCACAACTAGCGGCAATTGCCAATGAGCAGTTCTTC.

CDR3 sequence reads: CASSRPGLAGGPGNEQFF. The CDR3 DNA reads as TGTGCCAGCAGCCGACCGGGACTAGCGGGGGGGCCTGGGAATGAGCAGTTCTTC. The chain recombines TRBV3-1 with TRBJ2-1; 16 positions agree with TRBD2. The CDR3 extends over 18 amino acids. Germline V gene sequence: CDR1 LGHDT, CDR2 YNNKEL (reference sequence). Trimming at V came to 4 bases and at J to 7 bases, leaving 10 bases not matched to a gene.

The chain joins TRBV24-1 to TRBJ2-2; D unclear. CDR3 length equals 13 residues. The germline gives CDR1 KGHDR, CDR2 SFDVKD. Trimming stripped 6 bases from V and 0 bases from J, with 4 bases between. The CDR3 sequence is CATSIPNTGELFF. In DNA, the CDR3 is TGTGCCACCAGTATACCGAACACCGGGGAGCTGTTTTTT.

A note on this clone: A read error may produce the germline difference seen at one junction end. V usage is TRBV7-2 and J usage is TRBJ2-3, with 11 bases identical to TRBD2. Germline values: CDR1 SGHTA, CDR2 FQGNSA. CDR3 length: 13 amino acids. In DNA, the CDR3 is TGTGCCAGCAGCCTCTTGACTAGCGGGATGGCGAATTTT. The encoded protein is CASSLLTSGMANF.

This clone appeared a few times. DNA for the CDR3: TGTGCCAGCAGCCGCAGCGGGAGCTCCTACAATGAGCAGTTCTTC. Amino acid sequence: CASSRSGSSYNEQFF. This chain links TRBV6-1 with TRBJ2-1, with 8 bases identical to TRBD2. V lost 6 bases, J lost 0 bases, and 4 bases stayed unmatched. Germline CDR1 reads MNHNS; CDR2 reads SASEGT. The CDR3 is made up of 15 amino acids.

This clone was counted at least ten times. The genes are TRBV6-1 and TRBJ1-1; maybe TRBD1 (6 bases). CDR1 MNHNS and CDR2 SASEGT come from the germline V gene. This CDR3 has 16 amino acids. V was shortened by 10 bases and J by 0 bases, with 21 bases between the two germline ends. This CDR3 reads CATNPTTGTMNTEAFF. The CDR3 DNA reads TGTGCCACCAACCCGACGACAGGAACTATGAACACTGAAGCTTTCTTT.

This chain joins TRBV20-1 and TRBJ1-1; 7 bases agree with TRBD1. This CDR3 region has 15 residues. V lost 3 bases and J lost 3; bases outside the gene matches: 10. Germline V lookup: CDR1 DFQATT, CDR2 SNEGSKA (reference sequence). The chain's CDR3 is CSASSYGTAHTEAFF. The CDR3 nucleotides read TGCAGTGCTAGTTCCTACGGGACAGCCCACACTGAAGCTTTCTTT.

In its sample, this clone is medium-sized. This chain connects TRBV4-1 to TRBJ1-2, with D uncertain. Trimming took 0 bases from V and 8 from J, leaving 10 bases between them. CDR1 MGHRA and CDR2 YSYEKL come from the germline V gene. The CDR3 loop spans 13 amino acids. CDR3 coding DNA: TGCGCCAGCAGCCAAGAGCGTGGGCTGGGCTACACCTTC. It encodes CASSQERGLGYTF.

The sample holds a few counts of this clone. The CDR3 region is CASSYQGRSNSPLHF. The CDR3 DNA sequence: TGTGCCAGCAGTTACCAGGGACGTTCGAATTCACCCCTCCACTTT. This chain connects TRBV6-2 or TRBV6-3 to TRBJ1-6; TRBD1 might be the D (5 bases). The V gene lost 2 bases and the J gene lost 7 bases, with 12 bases spanning the gap. Germline values: CDR1 MNHEY, CDR2 SVGEGT. The CDR3 runs 15 residues.

This clone was seen only a few times. The V and J genes are TRBV12-3 or TRBV12-4 and TRBJ2-3; 7 bases are shared with TRBD2. V shed 4 bases, J shed 5 bases, and the junction held 12 bases outside the gene matches. The CDR3 has 16 amino acids. This chain's CDR3 is CASSYDEGGSVDTQYF. In DNA form, the CDR3 reads TGTGCCAGCAGTTACGACGAAGGCGGGAGTGTAGATACGCAGTATTTT.

This chain joins TRBV6-1 and TRBJ2-7; 7 nucleotides align to TRBD1. Unmatched junction bases numbered 5, after V lost 2 bases and J lost 4 bases. CDR3 size: 14 residues. Germline CDR1 and CDR2: MNHNS and SASEGT. CDR3 in amino acids: CASSERGPGYEQYF. The CDR3 DNA sequence: TGTGCCAGCAGTGAAAGGGGGCCCGGGTACGAGCAGTACTTC.

The chain employs TRBV20-1 and TRBJ1-1; tentative D call: TRBD1 (6 bases). Germline V lookup: CDR1 DFQATT, CDR2 SNEGSKA (reference sequence). The V end was cut by 1 base, the J end by 1 base, with 16 bases between. The CDR3 covers 16 residues. CDR3 in amino acids: CSARGGGSRENTEAFF. The CDR3 DNA follows: TGCAGTGCTAGAGGAGGGGGATCCAGGGAGAACACTGAAGCTTTCTTT.

The CDR3 is CASRLQGNTEAFF. CDR3 nucleotide sequence: TGTGCCAGCAGACTACAGGGGAACACTGAAGCTTTCTTT. The chain combines TRBV6-1 with TRBJ1-1, with D possibly matching TRBD1 (6 bases). CDR3 size: 13 residues. The germline CDR1 and CDR2 sequences are MNHNS and SASEGT. Trimming left V 6 bases short and J 1 base short, with 9 bases between.

The genes are TRBV7-6 and TRBJ2-7; no clear D gene. V was trimmed by 5 bases and J by 4 bases, leaving 12 bases between them. Looked up from germline, CDR1 is SGHVS and CDR2 is FNYEAQ. The CDR3 sequence is 13 residues long. Written as DNA, the CDR3 is TGTGCCAGCAGCCCCCAGACTTATTACGAGCAGTACTTC. This codes for CASSPQTYYEQYF. Combining the CDR3 with reference TRBV7-6 and TRBJ2-7 gives the whole variable domain GAGVSQSPRYKVTKRGQDVALRCDPISGHVSLYWYRQALGQGPEFLTYFNYEAQQDKSGLPNDRFSAERPEGSISTLTIQRTEQRDSAMYRCASSPQTYYEQYFGPGTRLTVT.

A few counts support this clone. The chain carries TRBV6-4 and TRBJ2-7; 9 nucleotides match TRBD2. Losses at the gene ends were 10 bases for V and 2 bases for J; bases not matched to a gene: 9. The CDR3 contains 14 residues. Germline V gene data show CDR1 as MRHNA and CDR2 as SNTAGT. CDR3 region: CATPTSGRPYEQYV. The CDR3 coding sequence is TGTGCCACTCCGACTAGCGGACGCCCCTACGAGCAGTACGTC.

This clone was seen only a few times. The chain recombines TRBV12-3 or TRBV12-4 with TRBJ1-1; unclear D gene. This CDR3 has 10 residues. Trimming took 4 bases from V and 5 from J, leaving 2 bases between them. CDR3 amino acids: CASSYTEAFF. The CDR3 DNA sequence: TGTGCCAGCAGTTATACTGAAGCTTTCTTT.

V is TRBV5-4 and J is TRBJ1-4; D is unresolved. V lost 0 bases to trimming and J lost 3 bases, with 12 bases between them. The CDR3 has 16 residues. Germline V gives CDR1 SGHNT, CDR2 YYREEE (reference sequence). CDR3 nucleotide sequence: TGTGCCAGCAGCTTGGCGGCTGGAGGGTCTAATGAAAAACTGTTTTTT. Translating gives CASSLAAGGSNEKLFF.

In this sample, this clone turned up a few times. This chain uses TRBV12-3 or TRBV12-4 with TRBJ1-2; D call uncertain. The germline V and J ends were trimmed by 2 bases and 4 bases, with 8 bases remaining between them. The CDR3 extends over 13 amino acids. The CDR3 bases are TGTGCCAGCAGTTTATCGCAGAGCTATGGCTACACCTTC. This encodes CASSLSQSYGYTF.

In the case of this clone: Distinct nucleotide sequences in the sample also encode this CDR3. This chain uses TRBV28 with TRBJ1-2, with TRBD1 identical over 9 bases. Germline trimming cut 9 bases from V and 5 bases from J; bases unmatched to any gene: 13. Per the germline V gene, CDR1 is MDHEN and CDR2 is SYDVKM. The CDR3 covers 15 residues. CDR3 DNA sequence: TGTGCCAGTAGAACAGGGGGCCAGACAGGATATGGCTACACCTTC. It is translated as CASRTGGQTGYGYTF.

This chain uses TRBV20-1 with TRBJ2-5; 8 positions agree with TRBD2. The CDR3 contains 17 residues. V dropped 5 bases and J dropped 1; count of bases not matched to a gene: 15. The V gene's germline CDR1 is DFQATT and CDR2 SNEGSKA (reference sequence). In DNA, the CDR3 is TGCAGTGCTGCGACCTCAGCGGGAGAGGGGCTCCAAGAGACCCAGTACTTC. It codes for CSAATSAGEGLQETQYF.

In this sample, this clone is large. The rearrangement uses TRBV28 and TRBJ2-7; the match to TRBD2 covers 11 bases. The ends lost 4 bases at V and 0 bases at J; junction bases unmatched: 5. The CDR3 is made up of 16 amino acids. The germline gives CDR1 MDHEN, CDR2 SYDVKM. CDR3 sequence: CASSSGTSGSSYEQYF. For the CDR3, the DNA is TGTGCCAGCAGTTCGGGTACTAGCGGGAGCTCCTACGAGCAGTACTTC. Full variable domain (missing parts from reference TRBV28 and TRBJ2-7): DVKVTQSSRYLVKRTGEKVFLECVQDMDHENMFWYRQDPGLGLRLIYFSYDVKMKEKGDIPEGYSVSREKKERFSLILESASTNQTSMYLCASSSGTSGSSYEQYFGPGTRLTVT.

This clone was seen a few times. The rearrangement joins TRBV6-1 to TRBJ2-1, with 10 bases fitting TRBD2. Trimming cost V 6 bases and J 8 bases; bases outside gene matches: 10. The CDR3 extends over 15 amino acids. In germline, CDR1 is MNHNS, CDR2 SASEGT. The CDR3 DNA reads TGTGCCAGCAGACGAGCGGGAGGGCCTTTGGATGAGCAGTTCTTC. Translation: CASRRAGGPLDEQFF.